Below are 8 T cell receptor beta chains sequenced from a single sample in a study of cytomegalovirus exposure and HLA in healthy donors. Libraries were prepared by immunoSEQ multiplex PCR; TCRdb keeps only in-frame clonotypes and omits some of them. The sample has fewer than 95,000 clones, 94% seen once; the top ten hold around 0.65%. What was sequenced was PBMCs. Receptors were obtained from a woman in her late teens or twenties in good health and CMV-seronegative.

CDR3 amino acids: CASSIARQIYNEQFF. As DNA, the CDR3 is TGTGCCAGTAGTATCGCTAGGCAGATCTACAATGAGCAGTTCTTC. V is TRBV19 and J is TRBJ2-1; D is undetermined. V was trimmed by 3 bases and J by 3 bases, leaving 12 bases between them. This CDR3 is 15 amino acids long. The germline V gene encodes CDR1 LNHDA and CDR2 SQIVND (reference sequence).

This clone was seen many times. At one of its ends the junction is not consistent with the germline gene, which may arise from a read error. V and J are TRBV7-7 and TRBJ2-6, with D maybe TRBD2 (5 bases). The CDR3 is 16 residues long. Germline CDR1 reads SSHAT; CDR2 reads FNYEAQ (reference sequence). The CDR3 spells CASSPGRLVGANVLTF. The CDR3 coding sequence is TGTGCTAGCAGCCCGGGGAGACTGGTGGGGGCCAACGTCCTGACTTTC.

The rearrangement joins TRBV29-1 to TRBJ2-1; 15 nucleotides agree with TRBD2. Germline V gives CDR1 SQVTM, CDR2 ANQGSEA. V shed 5 bases and J 9 bases; nucleotides not matched to a gene: 5. The CDR3 loop spans 14 amino acids. The CDR3 DNA reads as TGCAGCGTTAAAGGACTAGCGGGGGGGATTGAGCAGTTCTTC. Its protein product is CSVKGLAGGIEQFF.

J is TRBJ1-4 and V is TRBV5-1, with 7 bases matching TRBD1. Trimming took 4 bases from V and 3 from J; bases not matched to a gene: 6. CDR1 is SGHRS, CDR2 YFSETQ, per germline. CDR3 length: 15 amino acids. Here the CDR3 DNA reads TGCGCCAGCAGCAGAGACAGGGTCCCTAATGAAAAACTGTTTTTT. Translating gives CASSRDRVPNEKLFF.

The V gene is TRBV6-5, the J gene TRBJ2-5; weak D call: TRBD2 (5 bases). This CDR3 contains 14 residues. Looked up from germline, CDR1 is MNHEY and CDR2 is SVGAGI. V lost 0 bases to trimming and J lost 5 bases, with 10 bases between them. CDR3 DNA: TGTGCCAGCAGTTACTCGAGTGGCGGGGAGACCCAGTACTTC. As protein: CASSYSSGGETQYF.

CDR3 sequence reads: CASSYYTGELFF. The CDR3 nucleotides read TGTGCCAGCAGCTATTACACCGGGGAGCTGTTTTTT. This chain uses TRBV28 with TRBJ2-2; D is ambiguous. The CDR3 spans 12 residues. Germline lookup yields CDR1 MDHEN and CDR2 SYDVKM. V was cut by 6 bases and J by 3 bases, with 5 bases left in between.

This chain uses TRBV28 with TRBJ2-7; D is perhaps TRBD2 (5 bases). Trimming left V 5 bases short and J 6 bases short, with 17 bases between. CDR1 and CDR2 (germline): MDHEN, SYDVKM. The length of the CDR3 is 14 residues. This chain's CDR3 is CASSPPPGSVEQYF. CDR3 coding DNA: TGTGCCAGCAGTCCCCCCCCGGGATCGGTCGAGCAGTACTTC.

V gene TRBV7-6 combines with J gene TRBJ1-6; perhaps TRBD1 as D (5 bases). Per germline, CDR1 SGHVS and CDR2 FNYEAQ. The V gene lost 4 bases and the J gene lost 7 bases, with 11 bases spanning the gap. The CDR3 is 14 residues long. The DNA for the CDR3 is TGTGCCAGCAGCTCCTCGGCAGGGAATTCACCCCTCCACTTT. Its translation: CASSSSAGNSPLHF.